The rows below give T cell receptor beta chains drawn from one sample of a study of patients and donors after allogeneic stem cell transplantation. TCRdb fed the RT-PCR reads into MiXCR, producing one record per CDR3 protein. Of around 200,000 distinct CDR3 sequences in the sample, about 38% were seen once. Sequenced input: blood, either unsorted or a sorted T cell fraction (not recorded which). Source of these receptors: a human donor who was either an allogeneic HSCT recipient or a stem cell or donor lymphocyte infusion donor (not recorded which). It is not recorded whose cells these are; they may come from a transplant donor. The CDR3 runs from the conserved cysteine through the conserved F or W. Each record gives: D gene, clone size, J gene, V gene, CDR3 protein, CDR3 DNA. D genes are given only for firm matches. Clone size is given for some rows only: seen once, a few or many times, or a class if the clone is expanded.

D: -
size: -
J: TRBJ1-2
V: TRBV2
CDR3: CASSERTVIDYGYTF
DNA: TGTGCCAGCAGTGAAAGGACAGTCATTGATTATGGCTACACCTTC

D: -
size: -
J: TRBJ2-2
V: TRBV6-6
CDR3: CASSYFRGTGELFF
DNA: TGTGCCAGCAGTTACTTTAGAGGCACCGGGGAGCTGTTTTTT

D: -
size: few
J: TRBJ2-5
V: TRBV27
CDR3: CASSLSFRGAKETQYF
DNA: TGTGCCAGCAGTTTATCGTTCCGGGGGGCTAAAGAGACCCAGTACTTC

D: TRBD1
size: -
J: TRBJ1-6
V: TRBV12-3/TRBV12-4
CDR3: CASRGQDSSYNSPLHF
DNA: TGTGCCAGCAGGGGACAGGATAGCTCCTATAATTCACCCCTCCACTTT

D: -
size: once
J: TRBJ1-2
V: TRBV4-2
CDR3: CASSEPRRRGTNYGYTF
DNA: TGTGCCAGCAGCGAACCCAGGCGGCGAGGGACTAACTATGGCTACACCTTC

D: TRBD2
size: -
J: TRBJ2-1
V: TRBV20-1
CDR3: CSARSLSSGAYNEQFF
DNA: TGCAGTGCTAGAAGTCTGTCCAGCGGGGCTTACAATGAGCAGTTCTTC

D: TRBD1
size: few
J: TRBJ1-1
V: TRBV6-6
CDR3: CASSSPDRGDTEAFF
DNA: TGTGCCAGCAGTTCACCCGACAGGGGAGACACTGAAGCTTTCTTT

D: -
size: few
J: TRBJ2-2
V: TRBV29-1
CDR3: CSVERENTGELFF
DNA: TGCAGCGTTGAACGGGAGAACACCGGGGAGCTGTTTTTT

D: -
size: few
J: TRBJ1-1
V: TRBV7-9
CDR3: CASSLDMNTEAFF
DNA: TGTGCCAGCAGCTTGGACATGAACACTGAAGCTTTCTTT

D: -
size: -
J: TRBJ2-7
V: TRBV10-3
CDR3: CATNPTLGFDEQYF
DNA: TGTGCCACCAACCCGACACTCGGCTTCGACGAGCAGTACTTC

D: -
size: -
J: TRBJ2-7
V: TRBV20-1
CDR3: CSASRGGIEQYF
DNA: TGCAGTGCTAGTAGGGGAGGAATCGAGCAGTACTTC

D: TRBD2
size: -
J: TRBJ2-3
V: TRBV12-3/TRBV12-4
CDR3: CASRLAGGDTQYF
DNA: TGTGCCAGCAGACTAGCGGGGGGAGATACGCAGTATTTT

D: -
size: few
J: TRBJ1-2
V: TRBV12-3/TRBV12-4
CDR3: CASSPRIELGFGYTF
DNA: TGTGCCAGCAGTCCGCGAATAGAACTTGGATTTGGCTACACCTTC

D: TRBD1
size: -
J: TRBJ1-2
V: TRBV6-5
CDR3: CASRRQGGYGYTF
DNA: TGTGCCAGCAGACGACAGGGAGGCTATGGCTACACCTTC

D: -
size: -
J: TRBJ2-3
V: TRBV7-2
CDR3: CASSLGALPDTQYF
DNA: TGTGCCAGCAGCTTAGGGGCCCTACCAGATACGCAGTATTTT

D: -
size: -
J: TRBJ1-1
V: TRBV5-1
CDR3: CASSLGAGLEAFF
DNA: TGCGCCAGCAGCTTGGGGGCAGGCCTTGAAGCTTTCTTT

D: -
size: -
J: TRBJ1-2
V: TRBV6-5
CDR3: CASSYSRPNYGYTF
DNA: TGTGCCAGCAGTTACTCGAGGCCGAACTATGGCTACACCTTC

D: TRBD1
size: -
J: TRBJ1-2
V: TRBV25-1
CDR3: CASSKGAFLGYTF
DNA: TGTGCCAGCAGTAAGGGGGCGTTCCTTGGCTACACCTTC

D: TRBD2
size: once
J: TRBJ2-1
V: TRBV29-1
CDR3: CSVAGLSGGRRSSYNEQFF
DNA: TGCAGCGTTGCAGGACTTAGCGGGGGCCGCCGCAGCTCCTACAATGAGCAGTTCTTC

D: -
size: -
J: TRBJ1-1
V: TRBV20-1
CDR3: CSAARTVSEAFF
DNA: TGCAGTGCTGCCAGGACAGTCTCTGAAGCTTTCTTT

D: -
size: -
J: TRBJ2-4
V: TRBV12-3/TRBV12-4
CDR3: CASRGPLAKNIQYF
DNA: TGTGCCAGCAGGGGACCACTAGCCAAAAACATTCAGTACTTC

D: -
size: -
J: TRBJ2-7
V: TRBV2
CDR3: CASSGRGPGAEQYF
DNA: TGTGCCAGCAGTGGGCGGGGACCCGGGGCCGAGCAGTACTTC

D: -
size: -
J: TRBJ2-3
V: TRBV11-2
CDR3: CASSPRENTQYF
DNA: TGTGCCAGCAGTCCCAGGGAGAATACGCAGTATTTT

D: -
size: -
J: TRBJ1-6
V: TRBV24-1
CDR3: CATSASAGVNSPLHF
DNA: TGTGCCACCAGTGCCTCGGCAGGGGTCAATTCACCCCTCCACTTT

D: -
size: few
J: TRBJ1-6
V: TRBV6-6
CDR3: CASSYSTRGNSPLHF
DNA: TGTGCCAGCAGTTACTCGACCCGGGGGAATTCACCCCTCCACTTT

D: TRBD1
size: few
J: TRBJ1-2
V: TRBV6-1
CDR3: CASSVRTGSDGYTF
DNA: TGTGCCAGCAGTGTTCGGACAGGGAGCGATGGCTACACCTTC

D: -
size: -
J: TRBJ1-2
V: TRBV29-1
CDR3: CSVRTGWGYTF
DNA: TGCAGCGTCAGGACCGGGTGGGGCTACACCTTC

D: -
size: -
J: TRBJ2-2
V: TRBV29-1
CDR3: CSVDAGVFTDTGELFF
DNA: TGCAGCGTTGACGCAGGGGTTTTTACGGACACCGGGGAGCTGTTTTTT

D: TRBD1
size: -
J: TRBJ1-2
V: TRBV5-1
CDR3: CASSLDRGTVYGYTF
DNA: TGCGCCAGCAGCTTGGACAGGGGAACCGTCTATGGCTACACCTTC

D: -
size: -
J: TRBJ1-6
V: TRBV12-3/TRBV12-4
CDR3: CASSRPLNSPLHF
DNA: TGTGCCAGCAGTCGACCGCTAAATTCACCCCTCCACTTT

D: TRBD1
size: many
J: TRBJ1-2
V: TRBV12-3/TRBV12-4
CDR3: CASRRQGPLYGYTF
DNA: TGTGCCAGCAGGCGACAGGGCCCCTTATATGGCTACACCTTC

D: -
size: few
J: TRBJ1-3
V: TRBV30
CDR3: CAWSVRSSGNTIYF
DNA: TGTGCCTGGAGTGTACGGAGCTCTGGAAACACCATATATTTT

D: -
size: -
J: TRBJ1-6
V: TRBV9
CDR3: CASSVMGTPSPLHF
DNA: TGTGCCAGCAGCGTAATGGGGACGCCTTCACCCCTCCACTTT

D: TRBD1
size: many
J: TRBJ1-5
V: TRBV10-3
CDR3: CAISEGQGSNQPQHF
DNA: TGTGCCATCAGTGAGGGACAGGGTAGCAATCAGCCCCAGCATTTT

D: -
size: few
J: TRBJ1-2
V: TRBV29-1
CDR3: CSVEIQRDYGYTF
DNA: TGCAGCGTTGAGATCCAGCGGGACTATGGCTACACCTTC

D: -
size: -
J: TRBJ2-1
V: TRBV5-1
CDR3: CASSYAEAPYNEQFF
DNA: TGCGCCAGCAGCTACGCAGAAGCCCCCTACAATGAGCAGTTCTTC

D: TRBD2
size: -
J: TRBJ2-1
V: TRBV5-1
CDR3: CASSRGPGLDPNEQFF
DNA: TGCGCCAGCAGCCGAGGGCCGGGACTAGATCCAAATGAGCAGTTCTTC

D: -
size: many
J: TRBJ1-2
V: TRBV27
CDR3: CASSPLSRIDGYTF
DNA: TGTGCCAGCAGTCCCCTATCTCGAATAGATGGCTACACCTTC

D: -
size: -
J: TRBJ1-5
V: TRBV20-1
CDR3: CSASKQRLNQPQHF
DNA: TGCAGTGCTAGTAAGCAGAGGCTCAATCAGCCCCAGCATTTT

D: -
size: once
J: TRBJ1-5
V: TRBV7-2
CDR3: CASSLMAASNQPQHF
DNA: TGTGCCAGCAGCTTAATGGCCGCCTCCAATCAGCCCCAGCATTTT

D: -
size: -
J: TRBJ2-7
V: TRBV27
CDR3: CASSSARVSTYEQYF
DNA: TGTGCCAGCAGTTCCGCTCGGGTCTCCACCTACGAGCAGTACTTC

D: -
size: -
J: TRBJ2-3
V: TRBV20-1
CDR3: CSARDRGNGQYF
DNA: TGCAGTGCTAGAGACAGGGGCAATGGGCAGTATTTT

D: -
size: -
J: TRBJ2-5
V: TRBV5-6
CDR3: CASSFSLGGQETQYF
DNA: TGTGCCAGCAGCTTTTCCCTGGGGGGCCAAGAGACCCAGTACTTC

D: -
size: few
J: TRBJ1-1
V: TRBV6-2/TRBV6-3
CDR3: CASSYYRFETEAFF
DNA: TGTGCCAGCAGTTACTACAGGTTTGAGACTGAAGCTTTCTTT

D: TRBD2
size: few
J: TRBJ2-3
V: TRBV28
CDR3: CASSGGTSAGDTQYF
DNA: TGTGCCAGCAGTGGCGGGACTAGCGCGGGAGATACGCAGTATTTT